Described below is a single T cell receptor beta chain sequence and its context. The sample belongs to a study of blood T cell repertoires in COVID-19. The V and J ends lost 0 bases and 7 bases, in that order; junction bases with no gene match: 8. The germline gives CDR1 GTSNPN, CDR2 SVGIG (reference sequence). CDR3 length: 15 amino acids. Method: immunoSEQ multiplex PCR; TCRdb's copy keeps in-frame clones and lacks some. The data show just under 150,000 clones, around nine tenths seen once. The rearrangement joins TRBV30 to TRBJ1-4, with TRBD1 matching over 7 bases. The source of this sequence is a woman aged 45-65 years with active or convalescent COVID-19. The sample taken for sequencing was peripheral blood. CDR3 bases: TGTGCCTGGAGTGTACCGACAGGGAAACTTGAAAAACTGTTTTTT. This encodes CAWSVPTGKLEKLFF.